This T cell receptor beta chain stems from a study of CD8 T cells in ankylosing spondylitis. Points from the study as a whole: A TCR beta motif made of eight highly homologous variants seemed typical of ankylosing spondylitis blood.

Ten or more counts support this clonotype. Its antigen is unidentified. The authors made TCR beta libraries by quantitative 5'-RACE with molecular barcodes. TCRdb recomputed calls from the 5' RACE reads with MiXCR, one row per CDR3 protein. This table holds more than 300,000 distinct CDR3 sequences, 8% found once. The CDR3 spans 12 residues. Germline CDR1 MNHEY, CDR2 SMNVEV (reference sequence). The J segment lost 4 bases and the V segment lost 8 bases, leaving 4 bases of the junction unmatched. The TCR originated in a male donor with ankylosing spondylitis. Sequences were obtained from blood, either unsorted or a sorted T cell fraction (not recorded which). The chain couples TRBV27 to TRBJ2-7; the match to TRBD2 covers 8 bases. For the CDR3, the DNA is TGTGCCAGCGGACTAGCCGGTTACGAGCAGTACTTC. Its translation: CASGLAGYEQYF.